A selection of T cell receptor beta chains follows, all from one sample in a study of beta chain features in type 1 diabetes. Clones were read by immunoSEQ multiplex PCR, and TCRdb kept only the in-frame ones, dropping some. The repertoire holds 300,000 to 350,000 clones, with less than 15% as singletons. Material: naive CD4+ T cells from blood. The receptor source for this set is a young woman with type 1 diabetes. The CDR3 runs from the conserved cysteine through the conserved F or W. The D gene is left open where the match is weak. The size of a clone is reported for some rows only, either as once, few or many, or as a class for expanded clones.

- | TRBJ1-1 | TRBD1 | TRBV2 | CASSGQGEAFF | TGTGCCAGCAGTGGACAGGGAGAAGCTTTCTTT
- | TRBJ2-1 | - | TRBV2 | CASSDLSHNEQFF | TGTGCCAGCAGTGATTTATCCCACAATGAGCAGTTCTTC
few | TRBJ1-5 | - | TRBV5-1 | CASSEGLNQPQHF | TGCGCCAGCAGCGAGGGCCTCAATCAGCCCCAGCATTTT
few | TRBJ1-2 | TRBD1 | TRBV19 | CASQADRGGPNYGYTF | TGTGCCAGTCAAGCGGACAGGGGCGGCCCGAACTATGGCTACACCTTC
- | TRBJ2-1 | TRBD2 | TRBV7-2 | CASSLGRGTSANNEQFF | TGTGCCAGCAGCCTCGGGAGAGGGACTAGCGCCAACAATGAGCAGTTCTTC
few | TRBJ1-2 | TRBD1 | TRBV30 | CASSGTANYGYTF | TGTGCCTCGTCCGGGACAGCGAACTATGGCTACACCTTC
- | TRBJ2-7 | TRBD2 | TRBV10-3 | CAITPGLFSYEQYF | TGTGCCATCACCCCGGGACTATTCTCCTACGAGCAGTACTTC
- | TRBJ2-5 | TRBD2 | TRBV15 | CATSRDVAGGLKTQYF | TGTGCCACCAGCAGAGATGTAGCGGGAGGGCTGAAGACCCAGTACTTC
few | TRBJ2-3 | TRBD2 | TRBV5-1 | CASSLGTSGTTDTQYF | TGCGCCAGCAGCTTGGGGACTAGCGGGACCACAGATACGCAGTATTTT
few | TRBJ2-1 | TRBD2 | TRBV7-2 | CASSFQTSDNEQFF | TGTGCCAGCAGCTTCCAGACTAGCGACAATGAGCAGTTCTTC
few | TRBJ1-1 | - | TRBV7-2 | CASTIQGMNTEAFF | TGTGCCAGCACCATACAGGGCATGAACACTGAAGCTTTCTTT
few | TRBJ2-5 | TRBD2 | TRBV7-2 | CASSLGSGRPETQYF | TGTGCCAGCAGCTTAGGTAGCGGGAGACCAGAGACCCAGTACTTC
few | TRBJ1-2 | TRBD1 | TRBV7-9 | CASSIGQGDGYTF | TGTGCCAGCAGCATAGGACAGGGGGACGGCTACACCTTC
few | TRBJ2-3 | - | TRBV5-1 | CASTAVLNTDTQYF | TGCGCCAGCACGGCGGTCCTTAACACAGATACGCAGTATTTT
- | TRBJ2-1 | - | TRBV25-1 | CASSKSGAYNEQFF | TGTGCCAGCAGTAAATCCGGGGCCTACAATGAGCAGTTCTTC
- | TRBJ2-6 | - | TRBV29-1 | CSVSIQGSGANVLTF | TGCAGCGTTTCTATACAGGGCTCTGGGGCCAACGTCCTGACTTTC
- | TRBJ1-5 | - | TRBV6-1 | CASSEVGGSNQPQHF | TGTGCCAGCAGTGAAGTAGGGGGTAGCAATCAGCCCCAGCATTTT
few | TRBJ2-1 | TRBD2 | TRBV7-8 | CASSSRRGLAGGPYEQFF | TGTGCCAGCAGCTCCCGTCGGGGACTAGCGGGAGGGCCATATGAGCAGTTCTTC
few | TRBJ1-2 | TRBD1 | TRBV25-1 | CASSDPGQGMNGYTF | TGTGCCAGCAGTGACCCGGGACAGGGGATGAACGGCTACACCTTC
- | TRBJ1-2 | - | TRBV9 | CASSVAGGSDYGYTF | TGTGCCAGCAGCGTAGCCGGGGGAAGCGACTATGGCTACACCTTC